The present T cell receptor beta chain was sequenced within a study of graft-versus-host responses after intestinal transplantation. Points on this clone: Other DNA sequences within the sample encode an identical CDR3.

This CDR3 is 13 amino acids long. Unmatched junction bases numbered 3, after V lost 3 bases and J lost 4 bases. Germline CDR1 SGHVS, CDR2 FNYEAQ. Only in-frame clones appear in the TCRdb table, and some are missing; sequencing was by immunoSEQ multiplex PCR. This repertoire shows 3,600 or so clones, 55% to 80% found once; its top ten account for about 10%. Intraepithelial plus lamina propria lymphocytes were released by processing graft tissue. Sequenced material: ileum tissue, taken approximately 32 months after intestinal transplantation. The receptor's source is a human patient who received an intestinal transplant, so some T cells may come from the graft donor. This chain connects TRBV7-6 to TRBJ2-7; 7 positions agree with TRBD1. For the CDR3, the DNA is TGTGCCAGCAGCTTCAGACAGGGATACGAGCAGTACGTC. Translated: CASSFRQGYEQYV.